These 13 T cell receptor beta chains were all obtained from the same sample, sequenced in a study of cytomegalovirus exposure and HLA in healthy donors. PCR involved 60 Vbeta and 13 Jbeta primers. Assay: immunoSEQ multiplex PCR; the TCRdb copy retains only in-frame clones and omits some. Of approximately 86,000 clones in the sample, 60% to 80% are singletons; the top ten hold approximately 9%. Material for sequencing was PBMCs. The receptor set was obtained from a man between 60 and 75 years old in good health and CMV-seronegative.

The chain employs TRBV28 and TRBJ1-5; D is ambiguous. The CDR3 consists of 12 residues. Germline CDR1 MDHEN, CDR2 SYDVKM. V gave up 9 bases and J gave up 2 bases, with 8 bases separating them. The CDR3 coding sequence is TGTGCCAGTAGCATGGGCAATCAGCCCCAGCATTTT. It codes for CASSMGNQPQHF.

The V and J genes are TRBV30 and TRBJ1-6; D unresolved. Germline-derived CDR1 and CDR2 are GTSNPN and SVGIG (reference sequence). CDR3 length equals 10 residues. V lost 5 bases and J lost 10, with 6 bases in between. The CDR3 DNA sequence: TGTGCCTGGGGGGAGTCACCCCTCCACTTT. Translation: CAWGESPLHF.

This clone was counted only a few times. V usage is TRBV4-2 and J usage is TRBJ2-1; TRBD2 aligns across 14 bases. J gave up 15 bases and V 0 bases, and 7 bases lay outside the gene matches. This CDR3 contains 15 residues. Germline-derived CDR1 and CDR2 are LGHNA and YNFKEQ. The CDR3 reads CASSQDWTSGRPGFF. For the CDR3, the DNA is TGTGCCAGCAGCCAAGATTGGACTAGCGGGAGGCCGGGGTTCTTC.

This clone was counted once. This chain links TRBV6-1 with TRBJ1-1, with D possibly TRBD1 on 6 matching bases. With 9 bases removed from V and 0 bases from J, the gap between germline ends came to 17 bases. From germline, CDR1 is MNHNS and CDR2 SASEGT. The CDR3 extends over 15 amino acids. This CDR3 is CASGLQGSMNTEAFF. CDR3 DNA: TGTGCCAGTGGCTTACAGGGAAGCATGAACACTGAAGCTTTCTTT.

The chain recombines TRBV19 with TRBJ1-2; TRBD1 matches 8 bases. The CDR3 contains 13 residues. After removal of 6 bases from V and 7 bases from J, the junction contained 7 bases not matched to a gene. Germline V gene sequence: CDR1 LNHDA, CDR2 SQIVND (reference sequence). The CDR3 here is CASSPGGSGGYTF. The CDR3 DNA sequence: TGTGCCAGTAGCCCAGGGGGCTCAGGTGGCTACACCTTC.

This clone was detected a few times. The rearrangement joins TRBV5-4 to TRBJ2-3, with D possibly being TRBD1 (5 bases). CDR1 SGHNT and CDR2 YYREEE come from the germline V gene (reference sequence). The V end lost 7 bases, the J end lost 1 base, and 13 bases lay between the germline ends. The CDR3 covers 14 residues. The CDR3 here is CASHRDSGTDTQYF. CDR3 in DNA: TGTGCCAGCCACCGAGACAGCGGCACAGATACGCAGTATTTT.

The genes are TRBV28 and TRBJ2-5, with D possibly TRBD2 on 5 matching bases. The V end was cut by 5 bases, the J end by 5 bases, with 15 bases between. The CDR3 has 14 amino acids. Germline CDR1 reads MDHEN; CDR2 reads SYDVKM. CDR3 sequence: CASSTWTGMETQYF. Written as DNA, the CDR3 is TGTGCCAGCAGTACATGGACGGGGATGGAGACCCAGTACTTC.

The rearrangement joins TRBV7-2 to TRBJ1-2; TRBD1 agrees at 7 bases. CDR3 length equals 14 residues. Germline trimming cut 2 bases from V and 4 bases from J; bases unmatched to any gene: 4. The germline V gene has CDR1 SGHTA and CDR2 FQGNSA. The CDR3 region is CASSLRTGPYGYTF. In DNA, the CDR3 is TGTGCCAGCAGCTTACGGACAGGCCCCTATGGCTACACCTTC.

The chain recombines TRBV15 with TRBJ1-4; 7 positions agree with TRBD1. This CDR3 comprises 15 residues. J lost 5 bases, V lost 4 bases, and 7 bases had no gene match. The V gene's germline CDR1 is LNHNV and CDR2 YYDKDF (reference sequence). CDR3: CATSKDRAGNEKLFF. The CDR3, as DNA: TGTGCCACCAGCAAAGACAGGGCGGGAAATGAAAAACTGTTTTTT.

The chain is built from TRBV7-9 and TRBJ1-1, with D hard to call. Germline loops: CDR1 SEHNR, CDR2 FQNEAQ (reference sequence). Trimming stripped 2 bases from V and 0 bases from J, with 10 bases between. The CDR3 runs to 15 residues. The CDR3: CASSLLGRLNTEAFF. In DNA form, the CDR3 reads TGTGCCAGCAGCTTACTGGGCAGGTTGAACACTGAAGCTTTCTTT.

Written as DNA, the CDR3 is TGTGCCAGCAGTTTAGTGGACAGGGGGCCCGTAGGTGGAAACACCATATATTTT. Its protein product is CASSLVDRGPVGGNTIYF. The chain has TRBV28 and TRBJ1-3; 11 bases are a match to TRBD1. CDR3 length equals 18 residues. V lost 2 bases and J lost 3; bases outside the gene matches: 9. CDR1 is MDHEN, CDR2 SYDVKM, per germline.

The CDR3 DNA is TGCGCCAGCAGCCTGGGACAGGATCTCACCTTC. Protein sequence: CASSLGQDLTF. V usage is TRBV5-1 and J usage is TRBJ1-2, with TRBD1 matching over 8 bases. Germline V CDR1 and CDR2: SGHRS, YFSETQ. CDR3 length: 11 amino acids. Germline trimming cut 4 bases from V and 13 bases from J; bases unmatched to any gene: 6.

The sample holds one count of this clone. This chain links TRBV30 with TRBJ2-1, with 10 bases aligning to TRBD1. Per germline, CDR1 GTSNPN and CDR2 SVGIG (reference sequence). The length of the CDR3 is 15 residues. Germline trimming cut 2 bases from V and 3 bases from J; bases unmatched to any gene: 4. The CDR3 bases are TGTGCCTGGAGTCCTGGGACAGGGGTCTACAATGAGCAGTTCTTC. This encodes CAWSPGTGVYNEQFF.